The 32 T cell receptor beta chains in this list originate from one sample, sequenced in a study of post-analysis software for immune sequencing data. Unique molecular identifiers tagged the TCR beta cDNA libraries. MiXCR, run by TCRdb on the PCR reads, gives a single entry per CDR3 protein. The sample lists 450,000 to 650,000 distinct CDR3 sequences; roughly 47% were seen once. Their antigens are not known. Regarding the study as a whole: Compared with controls, patients had more of five or six TRBV segments, including TRBV5-6, TRBV5-1 and TRBV20-1.

The sequencing sample was made of blood. Every receptor here comes from a girl between 10 and 17 years old with multiple sclerosis.

The chain uses TRBV4-1 and TRBJ1-2; 8 bases align to TRBD1. V lost 0 bases, J lost 3 bases, and 12 bases stayed unmatched. The length of the CDR3 is 18 residues. Germline CDR1 reads MGHRA; CDR2 reads YSYEKL. The CDR3 bases are TGCGCCAGCAGCCAAGAAGTCGGGGTGGACAGGGAGGACTATGGCTACACCTTC. Its translation is CASSQEVGVDREDYGYTF.

This clonotype was observed a handful of times. The chain recombines TRBV7-2 with TRBJ2-5; no clear D gene. The CDR3 length is 12 residues. Trimming cost V 2 bases and J 5 bases, with 6 bases left between them. Per the germline V gene, CDR1 is SGHTA and CDR2 is FQGNSA. Here the CDR3 reads CASSLNRETQYF. CDR3 coding DNA: TGTGCCAGCAGCTTAAATCGGGAGACCCAGTACTTC.

The V gene is TRBV20-1, the J gene TRBJ2-3; D is ambiguous. Trimming took 0 bases from V and 6 from J, leaving 10 bases between them. The CDR3 spans 13 residues. Germline V gene lookup returns CDR1 DFQATT and CDR2 SNEGSKA (reference sequence). The DNA for the CDR3 is TGCAGTGCTAGAGATCCAGGTTCTGATACGCAGTATTTT. Translating gives CSARDPGSDTQYF.

This clonotype was seen a few times. J is TRBJ1-4 and V is TRBV12-3 or TRBV12-4; 10 bases fit TRBD1. The V gene end was trimmed by 8 bases and the J gene end by 8 bases; junction bases not matched to a gene: 5. The CDR3 has 13 amino acids. Written as DNA, the CDR3 is TGTGCCAGCGGGGGACAGGGGTTCGAAAAACTGTTTTTT. Translating it yields CASGGQGFEKLFF.

The chain recombines TRBV10-3 with TRBJ2-7, with TRBD2 matching 8 bases. The CDR3 loop spans 14 amino acids. CDR1 is ENHRY and CDR2 is SYGVKD in the germline V gene. The trim removed 8 bases at V and 0 bases at J, leaving 6 bases unmatched. The CDR3 bases are TGTGCCATCTCGGGAGGGGGGAGCTCCTACGAGCAGTACTTC. Its protein product is CAISGGGSSYEQYF.

This clonotype has only a few counts. CDR3 amino acids: CASSLTLRPPTDTQYF. CDR3 DNA: TGTGCCAGCAGCTTAACCCTACGACCACCGACAGATACGCAGTATTTT. V gene TRBV7-9 combines with J gene TRBJ2-3; no firm D call. This CDR3 has 16 residues. The V end was cut by 2 bases, the J end by 3 bases, with 15 bases between. Germline V lookup: CDR1 SEHNR, CDR2 FQNEAQ (reference sequence).

This clonotype has a handful of counts. The chain recombines TRBV20-1 with TRBJ2-7; 9 bases fit TRBD1. Germline V gene lookup returns CDR1 DFQATT and CDR2 SNEGSKA (reference sequence). This CDR3 is 15 amino acids long. The J segment lost 2 bases and the V segment lost 0 bases, leaving 5 bases of the junction unmatched. CDR3 sequence: CSARDLGTGTYEQYF. The CDR3 region has the DNA TGCAGTGCTAGAGATCTAGGGACAGGGACCTACGAGCAGTACTTC.

This clonotype was detected only a few times. The rearrangement links TRBV5-1 to TRBJ2-1; 8 nucleotides match TRBD2. From germline, CDR1 is SGHRS and CDR2 YFSETQ. The CDR3 covers 15 residues. The V gene end was trimmed by 4 bases and the J gene end by 4 bases; junction bases not matched to a gene: 7. The DNA of the CDR3 is TGCGCCAGCAGCCTAGCCGGGGGGGAGTACAATGAGCAGTTCTTC. Translated: CASSLAGGEYNEQFF.

This chain uses TRBV12-3 or TRBV12-4 with TRBJ1-5, with TRBD1 identical over 7 bases. V lost 6 bases to trimming and J lost 0 bases; unmatched junction nucleotides: 5. CDR3 length: 15 amino acids. CDR3: CASRPQGNSNQPQHF. As DNA, the CDR3 is TGTGCCAGCAGGCCACAGGGGAATAGCAATCAGCCCCAGCATTTT.

This chain joins TRBV21-1 and TRBJ1-4; the table's D call, TRBD1, was not checked against the DNA. TRBV21-1 is given as a pseudogene. The length of the CDR3 is 17 residues. The CDR3 loop is CASSKDRGQIPSEKLFF. As DNA, the CDR3 is TGTGCCAGCAGCAAAGACAGGGGGCAGATTCCCTCGGAAAAACTGTTTTTT.

The chain carries TRBV12-3 or TRBV12-4 and TRBJ1-2; D possibly corresponds to TRBD1 (6 bases). V was clipped by 3 bases and J by 3 bases, with 14 bases between them. The CDR3 extends over 15 amino acids. CDR3 DNA: TGTGCCAGCAGTTTCGTGCCGGGGGCGGACTATGGCTACACCTTC. It codes for CASSFVPGADYGYTF.

There are many counts of this clonotype. The chain is built from TRBV12-3 or TRBV12-4 and TRBJ2-5; 7 positions match TRBD1. Trimming at V came to 6 bases and at J to 1 base, leaving 2 bases not matched to a gene. CDR3 length equals 13 residues. As DNA, the CDR3 is TGTGCCAGCAGCAGGGACAGCCAAGAGACCCAGTACTTC. As protein: CASSRDSQETQYF.

This clonotype appeared a few times. This chain uses TRBV12-3 or TRBV12-4 with TRBJ1-6; D call uncertain. The CDR3 runs 13 residues. The V and J ends lost 6 bases and 13 bases respectively, with 16 bases between them. CDR3 DNA sequence: TGTGCCAGCAGCCAGACCCAGGTCTTGCCCCTCCACTTT. It specifies CASSQTQVLPLHF.

The CDR3 DNA reads as TGCAGTGCTATGACTAGCGGGCCTACAAATGAGCAGTTCTTC. Its translation is CSAMTSGPTNEQFF. The genes are TRBV20-1 and TRBJ2-1; TRBD2 matches at 10 bases. After removal of 4 bases from V and 7 bases from J, the junction contained 7 bases not matched to a gene. Germline CDR1 reads DFQATT; CDR2 reads SNEGSKA (reference sequence). CDR3 length: 14 amino acids.

This clonotype was seen a handful of times. The rearrangement links TRBV9 to TRBJ2-5, with D unclear. V was clipped by 0 bases and J by 1 base, with 1 base between them. This CDR3 has 12 residues. CDR1 is SGDLS, CDR2 YYNGEE, per germline. The CDR3 nucleotides read TGTGCCAGCAGCGTAGTCCAAGAGACCCAGTACTTC. Translating gives CASSVVQETQYF.

This rearrangement joins TRBV7-9 to TRBJ2-7; D possibly uses TRBD1 or TRBD2 (5 bases each). The CDR3 covers 16 residues. In germline, CDR1 is SEHNR, CDR2 FQNEAQ (reference sequence). Trimming stripped 4 bases from V and 2 bases from J, with 18 bases between. Here the CDR3 reads CASSYSTGPVAYEQYF. DNA of the CDR3: TGTGCCAGCAGCTACTCGACGGGACCCGTGGCCTACGAGCAGTACTTC.

This chain links TRBV5-1 with TRBJ2-1, with TRBD2 matching over 8 bases. The CDR3 covers 13 residues. The junction had 3 bases not matched to a gene; V was cut back by 8 bases and J by 2 bases. In germline, CDR1 is SGHRS, CDR2 YFSETQ. The CDR3 here is CASRLAPYNEQFF. CDR3 sequence (DNA): TGCGCCAGTCGACTAGCGCCCTACAATGAGCAGTTCTTC.

The CDR3 spells CASSLTGDHGQFF. Written as DNA, the CDR3 is TGCGCCAGCAGCTTAACAGGAGACCATGGGCAGTTCTTC. The chain combines TRBV5-1 with TRBJ2-1, with D possibly TRBD1 on 5 matching bases. CDR1 and CDR2 from the germline V gene are SGHRS and YFSETQ. Between the trimmed V and J ends, which lost 2 bases and 12 bases, there was a span of 15 bases. The CDR3 covers 13 residues. The full variable domain, in which reference TRBV5-1 and TRBJ2-1 provide the parts outside the CDR3, is KAGVTQTPRYLIKTRGQQVTLSCSPISGHRSVSWYQQTPGQGLQFLFEYFSETQRNKGNFPGRFSGRQFSNSRSEMNVSTLELGDSALYLCASSLTGDHGQFFGPGTRLTVL.

This clonotype was observed a few times. A much larger clone differs from this one at a single base, so this may be a read error. J is TRBJ1-2 and V is TRBV12-3 or TRBV12-4, with D unclear. The CDR3 runs to 12 residues. The CDR3 is CVSRLLNYGYTF. In DNA, the CDR3 is TGTGTCAGCCGCCTTCTCAACTATGGCTACACCTTC.

This clonotype was recorded a few times. CDR3: CASSFLTDPRYGYTF. In nucleotides, the CDR3 is TGTGCCAGCAGCTTCTTAACAGACCCACGCTATGGCTACACCTTC. V usage is TRBV7-9 and J usage is TRBJ1-2, with D hard to call. V lost 3 bases and J lost 4, with 15 bases in between. The CDR3 has 15 residues. Germline V CDR1 and CDR2: SEHNR, FQNEAQ (reference sequence).

The rearrangement joins TRBV4-1 to TRBJ2-7; tentatively, D is TRBD1 (6 bases). The assigned J gene may be wrong: the sequence end matches TRBJ2-4 better. CDR3 length equals 15 residues. The germline V gene encodes CDR1 MGHRA and CDR2 YSYEKL. The CDR3 DNA reads as TGCGCCAGCAACCGAGGGACACTAGGTAGTAACATTCAGTACTTC. This sequence encodes CASNRGTLGSNIQYF.

This clonotype was detected a few times. V usage is TRBV2 and J usage is TRBJ2-7; D is undetermined. The germline gives CDR1 SNHLY, CDR2 FYNNEI. Trimming pared 0 bases from V and 0 bases from J, leaving 12 bases between. This CDR3 spans 16 amino acids. The chain's CDR3 is CASSEAIGRTSYEQYF. CDR3 nucleotides: TGTGCCAGCAGTGAAGCGATCGGCAGGACCTCCTACGAGCAGTACTTC.

This chain links TRBV20-1 with TRBJ2-5, with unresolved D. V was trimmed by 3 bases and J by 0 bases, leaving 11 bases between them. This CDR3 contains 14 residues. Germline CDR1 reads DFQATT; CDR2 reads SNEGSKA (reference sequence). The CDR3 nucleotides read TGCAGTGCTAGGGACGTGGCGTACCAAGAGACCCAGTACTTC. As protein: CSARDVAYQETQYF.

The chain uses TRBV5-1 and TRBJ2-7; TRBD1 agrees at 8 bases. The CDR3 sequence is 15 residues long. J lost 0 bases, V lost 0 bases, and 2 bases had no gene match. Germline CDR1 is SGHRS and CDR2 is YFSETQ. CDR3 in amino acids: CASSLGDRYSYEQYF. Here the CDR3 DNA reads TGCGCCAGCAGCTTGGGGGACAGGTACTCCTACGAGCAGTACTTC.

Remarks on this clonotype: A much larger clone differs by one base, so this may be a read error. The V and J genes are TRBV11-2 and TRBJ2-7, with 10 bases matching TRBD2. V gave up 2 bases and J gave up 0 bases; unmatched junction bases: 1. The V gene's germline CDR1 is SGHAT and CDR2 FQNNGV. This CDR3 spans 15 amino acids. The CDR3 nucleotides are TGTGCCAGCAGCTTAACTAGCGGGGACTCCTACGAGCAGTACTTC. It yields the protein CASSLTSGDSYEQYF.

This clonotype was detected ten times or more. This chain connects TRBV10-2 to TRBJ2-5, with TRBD2 matching over 8 bases. J gave up 2 bases and V 9 bases, and 2 bases lay outside the gene matches. The germline V gene has CDR1 WSHSY and CDR2 SAAADI. This CDR3 has 12 residues. The CDR3 loop is CASRLAQETQYF. CDR3 sequence (DNA): TGCGCCAGTCGACTAGCGCAAGAGACCCAGTACTTC.

This clonotype appeared a few times. The chain employs TRBV7-8 and TRBJ2-1; possibly TRBD2 for D (5 bases). There are 16 residues in the CDR3. The V gene's germline CDR1 is SGHVS and CDR2 FQNEAQ. The V end was cut by 6 bases, the J end by 3 bases, with 18 bases between. The CDR3 sequence is CASSLRPGLGYNEQFF. The CDR3 DNA is TGTGCCAGCAGTCTCCGGCCCGGACTTGGCTACAATGAGCAGTTCTTC.

This chain joins TRBV9 and TRBJ2-7; 8 bases are shared with TRBD2. The J call is uncertain, as TRBJ2-5 better fits the DNA end. The germline V gene encodes CDR1 SGDLS and CDR2 YYNGEE. This CDR3 comprises 15 residues. CDR3 region: CASSVGAGVGETQYF. The CDR3 DNA follows: TGTGCCAGCAGCGTAGGAGCGGGAGTCGGGGAGACCCAGTACTTC.

The rearrangement uses TRBV20-1 and TRBJ2-1; 9 positions agree with TRBD1. Germline V gene sequence: CDR1 DFQATT, CDR2 SNEGSKA (reference sequence). This CDR3 contains 15 residues. This chain's CDR3 is CNRSLSGQGCNEQFF. In DNA, the CDR3 is TGCAACCGAAGCCTCTCGGGACAGGGTTGCAATGAGCAGTTCTTC.

The chain is built from TRBV9 and TRBJ2-3, with D possibly TRBD2 on 6 matching bases. Germline V gene data show CDR1 as SGDLS and CDR2 as YYNGEE. V lost 6 bases and J lost 5, with 16 bases in between. CDR3 length: 14 residues. CDR3 amino acids: CASTPGGVRDTQYF. CDR3 nucleotides: TGTGCCAGCACTCCCGGGGGAGTCCGAGATACGCAGTATTTT.

This clonotype has just a few counts. The J gene is TRBJ2-3, the V gene TRBV12-3 or TRBV12-4; 9 bases align to TRBD1. The CDR3 runs to 13 residues. Trimming took 9 bases from V and 6 from J; bases not matched to a gene: 7. CDR3 residues: CASHTGGRDTQYF. DNA of the CDR3: TGTGCCAGTCACACAGGGGGCAGGGATACGCAGTATTTT.

The V gene is TRBV12-3 or TRBV12-4, the J gene TRBJ2-1; 9 nucleotides line up with TRBD2. V was clipped by 8 bases and J by 6 bases; unmatched bases: 8. This CDR3 comprises 14 residues. CDR3 in amino acids: CASAAREGSNEQFF. DNA of the CDR3: TGTGCCAGCGCTGCGCGGGAGGGGAGCAATGAGCAGTTCTTC.